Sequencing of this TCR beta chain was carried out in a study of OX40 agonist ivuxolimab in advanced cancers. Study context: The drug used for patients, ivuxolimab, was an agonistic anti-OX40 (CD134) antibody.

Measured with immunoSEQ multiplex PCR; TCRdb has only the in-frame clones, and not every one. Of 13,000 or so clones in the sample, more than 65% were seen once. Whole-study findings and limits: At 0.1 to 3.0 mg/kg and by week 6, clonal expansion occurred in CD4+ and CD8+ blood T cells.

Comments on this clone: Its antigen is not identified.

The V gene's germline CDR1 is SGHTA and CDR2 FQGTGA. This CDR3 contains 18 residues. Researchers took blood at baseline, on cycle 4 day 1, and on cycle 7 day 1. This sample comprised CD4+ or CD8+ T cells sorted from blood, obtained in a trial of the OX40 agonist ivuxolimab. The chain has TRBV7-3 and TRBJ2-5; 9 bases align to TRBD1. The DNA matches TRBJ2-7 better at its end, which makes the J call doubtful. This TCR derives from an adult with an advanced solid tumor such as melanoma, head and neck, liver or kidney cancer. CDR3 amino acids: CASSLKAGSDRGWHEQYF. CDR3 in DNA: TGTGCCAGCAGCTTAAAAGCCGGTTCGGACAGGGGATGGCACGAGCAGTACTTC.